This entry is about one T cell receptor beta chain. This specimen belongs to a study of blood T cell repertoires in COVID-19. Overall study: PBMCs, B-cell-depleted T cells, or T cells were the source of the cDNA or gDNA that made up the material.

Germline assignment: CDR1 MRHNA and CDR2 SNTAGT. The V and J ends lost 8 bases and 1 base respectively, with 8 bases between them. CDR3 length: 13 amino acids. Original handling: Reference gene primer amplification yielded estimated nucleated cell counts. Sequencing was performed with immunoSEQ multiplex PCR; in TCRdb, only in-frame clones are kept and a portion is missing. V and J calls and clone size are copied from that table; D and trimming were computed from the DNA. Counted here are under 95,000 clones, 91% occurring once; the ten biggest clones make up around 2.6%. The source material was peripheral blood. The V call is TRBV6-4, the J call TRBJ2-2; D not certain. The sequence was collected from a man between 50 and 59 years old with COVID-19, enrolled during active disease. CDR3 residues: CASSPQNTGELFF. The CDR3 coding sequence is TGTGCCAGCTCCCCACAGAACACCGGGGAGCTGTTTTTT.